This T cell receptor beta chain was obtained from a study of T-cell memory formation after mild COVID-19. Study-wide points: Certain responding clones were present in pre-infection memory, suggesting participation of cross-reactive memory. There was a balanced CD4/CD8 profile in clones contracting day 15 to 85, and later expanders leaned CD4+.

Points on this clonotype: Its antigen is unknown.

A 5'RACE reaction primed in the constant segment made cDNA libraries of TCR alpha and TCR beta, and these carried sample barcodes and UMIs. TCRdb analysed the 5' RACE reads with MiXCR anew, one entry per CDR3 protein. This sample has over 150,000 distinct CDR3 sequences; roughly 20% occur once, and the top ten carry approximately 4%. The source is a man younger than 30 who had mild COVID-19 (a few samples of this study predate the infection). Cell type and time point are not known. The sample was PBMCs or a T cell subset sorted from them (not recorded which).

The DNA of the CDR3 is TGTGCCAGCGGGGTCAGCGGGGCTGATACCTTC. Its protein is CASGVSGADTF. The chain uses TRBV3-1 and TRBJ1-2; D perhaps matches TRBD1 (5 bases). The CDR3 extends over 11 amino acids. Germline-derived CDR1 and CDR2 are LGHDT and YNNKEL (reference sequence). Trimming took 8 bases from V and 14 from J, leaving 18 bases between them.